The rows below give T cell receptor beta chains drawn from one sample of a study of human T cells and chemical hapten exposure. TCRdb itself ran the RACE reads through MiXCR, one entry per CDR3 protein. Of 300,000 to 450,000 distinct CDR3 sequences listed, roughly 5% are singletons. The sequencing here drew on whole blood, taken in connection with sensitization to the hapten diphenylcyclopropenone (DPC). Receptors were obtained from a woman in her forties or fifties with alopecia areata. Some clones in this sample may be carry-over from other donors' samples. CDR3s leave out the opening cysteine and the closing phenylalanine or tryptophan. The order of the fields is V gene, CDR3 protein.

V gene: TRBV6-6; CDR3 protein: ASRGDSGSQPQH
V gene: TRBV7-8; CDR3 protein: ASSLHTDTQY
V gene: TRBV29-1; CDR3 protein: SVRYPSNRGGTEAF
V gene: TRBV7-2; CDR3 protein: ASSLAFAEAS
V gene: TRBV6-1; CDR3 protein: ASRYLPGQGREAF
V gene: TRBV6-2/TRBV6-3; CDR3 protein: ASRLTSGNPDTQY
V gene: TRBV27; CDR3 protein: AVQGRSNEQF
V gene: TRBV7-2; CDR3 protein: ASSRAGASAKETQY
V gene: TRBV6-2/TRBV6-3; CDR3 protein: ASTKTGNTEAF
V gene: TRBV9; CDR3 protein: ASSSRGDWSGNTIY
V gene: TRBV29-1; CDR3 protein: SVGSSGSFLNEQY
V gene: TRBV5-6; CDR3 protein: ASSSRLTPEEKLF
V gene: TRBV19; CDR3 protein: ASSMWRNEQF
V gene: TRBV6-6; CDR3 protein: ASSYDRASYEQY
V gene: TRBV18; CDR3 protein: ASSPSSGIYNEQF
V gene: TRBV28; CDR3 protein: ASSLVPPNNEQF
V gene: TRBV30; CDR3 protein: AWSTQGNEQY
V gene: TRBV27; CDR3 protein: ASSLWGEPETQY
V gene: TRBV6-2/TRBV6-3; CDR3 protein: ATRGANVLT
V gene: TRBV5-1; CDR3 protein: ASSLAWAEDIYYGYT
V gene: TRBV5-1; CDR3 protein: ASSMSGTGHNEQF
V gene: TRBV28; CDR3 protein: ASSLGARITEAF
V gene: TRBV11-2; CDR3 protein: ASSLVVEQETQY
V gene: TRBV4-2; CDR3 protein: ASSQGAGVPDEQF
V gene: TRBV12-3/TRBV12-4; CDR3 protein: ASTFRDSNQPQH
V gene: TRBV6-2/TRBV6-3; CDR3 protein: ASKTPGQSNQPQH
V gene: TRBV7-9; CDR3 protein: ASSLETGVAEAF
V gene: TRBV6-6; CDR3 protein: ATRGQEPQH
V gene: TRBV11-1; CDR3 protein: ASSPLGPRADIQY
V gene: TRBV28; CDR3 protein: ASRFGTANEKLF
V gene: TRBV12-3/TRBV12-4; CDR3 protein: ASSLFSSYEQY
V gene: TRBV25-1; CDR3 protein: ASSVRASETQY
V gene: TRBV6-1; CDR3 protein: ASSLMTASGGPKSQY